This T cell receptor beta chain was profiled in a study of shared clonotypes between healthy human individuals. Researchers divided each subset's genomic DNA evenly across several immunoSEQ plates. Method: immunoSEQ multiplex PCR; TCRdb's copy keeps in-frame clones and lacks some. The sample includes 110,000 or so clones, approximately 70% seen only once; the top ten take around 23%. Every contributor of samples was a Caucasian grown-up residing in Nashville, Tennessee. The CDR3 is 17 amino acids. With V trimmed by 5 bases and J by 7 bases, 13 bases remained unmatched. Germline CDR1 is MDHEN and CDR2 is SYDVKM.

The origin of this receptor is a woman aged 25 to 39 in good health. The chain combines TRBV28 with TRBJ2-1; 11 bases match TRBD2. The sequenced sample consisted of memory CD8+ T cells sorted from blood. The subset here: CD45RO+ cells pooled with CCR7-negative TemRA cells. The CDR3 DNA follows: TGTGCCAGCAGTCTCAATGCCGGGACTAGCGGTCAAAATGAGCAGTTCTTC. This codes for CASSLNAGTSGQNEQFF.